A single sample gave rise to the 26 T cell receptor beta chains below, sequenced in a study of cytomegalovirus exposure and HLA in healthy donors. The PCR had 60 Vbeta and 13 Jbeta primers. Sequencing was performed with immunoSEQ multiplex PCR; in TCRdb, only in-frame clones are kept and a portion is missing. The profile covers tens of thousands of clones, with 70% to 80% appearing a single time and 8% to 9% taken by the ten largest. Sequencing was done on a sample of PBMCs. The source of these receptors is a woman in her 30s in good health and CMV-seropositive.

The V gene is TRBV30, the J gene TRBJ2-7; 12 bases fit TRBD1. V trimming: 0 bases; J trimming: 5 bases; junction bases outside the gene matches: 5. This CDR3 has 15 amino acids. Per germline, CDR1 GTSNPN and CDR2 SVGIG (reference sequence). The DNA for the CDR3 is TGTGCCTGGAGTGTACCTGGGACAGGGGGCCACGAGCAGTACTTC. Protein product: CAWSVPGTGGHEQYF.

The chain employs TRBV5-6 and TRBJ2-1; no clear D gene. This CDR3 is 16 amino acids long. V was pared by 2 bases and J by 6 bases, with 18 bases between. Germline CDR1 is SGHDT and CDR2 is YYEEEE. DNA of the CDR3: TGTGCCAGCAGCTTCGAATTAGCTTCCTTTCGCAATGAGCAGTTCTTC. Encoded protein: CASSFELASFRNEQFF. Using reference TRBV5-6 and TRBJ2-1 for the parts outside the CDR3, the full variable domain is DAGVTQSPTHLIKTRGQQVTLRCSPKSGHDTVSWYQQALGQGPQFIFQYYEEEERQRGNFPDRFSGHQFPNYSSELNVNALLLGDSALYLCASSFELASFRNEQFFGPGTRLTVL.

V usage is TRBV6-6 and J usage is TRBJ1-2; D uncertain. With 7 bases removed from V and 7 bases from J, the gap between germline ends came to 25 bases. This CDR3 is 16 amino acids long. Germline values: CDR1 MNHNY, CDR2 SVGAGI (reference sequence). The CDR3 DNA sequence: TGTGCCAGCAACACGGTCGTTGACGGACTCAAGTTTGGCTACACCTTC. Translating it yields CASNTVVDGLKFGYTF.

The chain has TRBV7-4 and TRBJ2-7, with 9 nucleotides matching TRBD1. From germline, CDR1 is SGHVT and CDR2 SQSDAQ. Trimming cost V 4 bases and J 2 bases; bases outside gene matches: 9. The CDR3 sequence is 16 residues long. The CDR3 is CASSSPGTGKTYEQYF. In nucleotides, the CDR3 is TGTGCCAGCAGCTCACCCGGGACAGGGAAAACCTACGAGCAGTACTTC.

This rearrangement joins TRBV5-6 to TRBJ2-7; possibly TRBD2 for D (5 bases). V was shortened by 6 bases and J by 7 bases, with 11 bases between the two germline ends. This CDR3 spans 11 amino acids. CDR1 is SGHDT, CDR2 YYEEEE, per germline. CDR3 coding DNA: TGTGCCAGCACCCGGACGGGGGAGCAGTACTTC. Its protein product is CASTRTGEQYF.

This clone was seen a handful of times. The V call is TRBV11-2, the J call TRBJ1-1, with 8 bases matching TRBD1. Per germline, CDR1 SGHAT and CDR2 FQNNGV. The CDR3 contains 17 residues. Trimming at V came to 5 bases and at J to 0 bases, leaving 11 bases not matched to a gene. The CDR3 DNA reads TGTGCCAGCAGCCCCAGTTGGGCAGGGGGCTTGAACACTGAAGCTTTCTTT. It codes for CASSPSWAGGLNTEAFF.

This sequence joins TRBV5-1 and TRBJ2-1, with D perhaps TRBD1 (5 bases). V shed 0 bases and J shed 10 bases, with 11 bases lying between them. The length of the CDR3 is 13 residues. Germline V gene data show CDR1 as SGHRS and CDR2 as YFSETQ. The chain's CDR3 is CASSLGTFEEQFF. The CDR3 DNA reads TGCGCCAGCAGCTTGGGGACATTTGAGGAGCAGTTCTTC.

This clone was counted a few times. The V call is TRBV7-3, the J call TRBJ2-5; 8 bases line up with TRBD2. The V segment lost 4 bases and the J segment 5 bases; nucleotides outside the gene matches: 3. The CDR3 loop spans 13 amino acids. Germline loops: CDR1 SGHTA, CDR2 FQGTGA. The CDR3 sequence is CASSSRGGETQYF. In nucleotides, the CDR3 is TGTGCCAGCAGCTCCCGGGGGGGGGAGACCCAGTACTTC.

The chain joins TRBV6-4 to TRBJ2-1; D remains ambiguous. The CDR3 has 16 residues. The germline V gene has CDR1 MRHNA and CDR2 SNTAGT. V was trimmed by 0 bases and J by 0 bases, leaving 9 bases between them. The CDR3 DNA sequence: TGTGCCAGCAGTGACTCCTCCAGAAGCTCCTACAATGAGCAGTTCTTC. This gives the protein CASSDSSRSSYNEQFF.

This clone has a handful of counts. V gene TRBV5-1 combines with J gene TRBJ2-3; D not resolved. V dropped 0 bases and J dropped 0 bases, with 8 bases sitting between them. The CDR3 totals 15 residues. CDR1 and CDR2 (germline): SGHRS, YFSETQ. CDR3 bases: TGCGCCAGCAGCTTGGTTCCAGGTAGCACAGATACGCAGTATTTT. Protein: CASSLVPGSTDTQYF.

This chain uses TRBV11-2 with TRBJ2-7, with a tentative D call TRBD1 (6 bases). Germline assignment: CDR1 SGHAT and CDR2 FQNNGV. The CDR3 totals 18 residues. Trimming left V 5 bases short and J 0 bases short, with 23 bases between. This CDR3 is CASSPTSRGRGASYEQYF. In DNA, the CDR3 is TGTGCCAGCAGCCCCACGTCACGGGGCAGGGGAGCCTCCTACGAGCAGTACTTC.

The chain carries TRBV21-1 and TRBJ1-4; the table's D call TRBD1 went unverified against the DNA. TRBV21-1 is flagged as a pseudogene. This CDR3 is 16 amino acids long. The CDR3 nucleotides read TGTGCCAGCAGCAAATTCGGTGGGCCATCTAATGAAAAACTGTTTTTT. Protein sequence: CASSKFGGPSNEKLFF.

V and J are TRBV7-3 and TRBJ1-2, with 12 bases matching TRBD1. The J segment lost 0 bases and the V segment lost 6 bases, leaving 11 bases of the junction unmatched. The germline gives CDR1 SGHTA, CDR2 FQGTGA. The CDR3 has 18 residues. As DNA, the CDR3 is TGTGCCAGCAGAATCCCGGGACAGGGGGCGTTGGCTAACTATGGCTACACCTTC. Translation gives CASRIPGQGALANYGYTF.

For this clone: Other DNA sequences in the same sample also yield this CDR3. The rearrangement uses TRBV2 and TRBJ2-7; tentative D call: TRBD1 (6 bases). V lost 3 bases and J lost 3, with 12 bases in between. This CDR3 has 14 residues. Germline lookup yields CDR1 SNHLY and CDR2 FYNNEI. CDR3 DNA: TGTGCCAGCAGTGAGGGCAGGGGCGGCTACGAGCAGTACTTC. This translates into CASSEGRGGYEQYF. Looking up the rest from reference TRBV2 and TRBJ2-7 gives the full variable domain: EPEVTQTPSHQVTQMGQEVILRCVPISNHLYFYWYRQILGQKVEFLVSFYNNEISEKSEIFDDQFSVERPDGSNFTLKIRSTKLEDSAMYFCASSEGRGGYEQYFGPGTRLTVT.

V is TRBV6-1 and J is TRBJ2-1; D remains ambiguous. The germline V gene encodes CDR1 MNHNS and CDR2 SASEGT. The CDR3 covers 12 residues. V was cut by 4 bases and J by 12 bases, with 13 bases left in between. The CDR3: CASSGPYTLQFF. CDR3 bases: TGTGCCAGCAGTGGTCCGTATACTCTGCAGTTCTTC.

The chain is built from TRBV29-1 and TRBJ2-5; 9 positions match TRBD1. The CDR3 length is 14 residues. The trim removed 4 bases at V and 5 bases at J, leaving 8 bases unmatched. Germline lookup yields CDR1 SQVTM and CDR2 ANQGSEA. The CDR3 DNA sequence: TGCAGCGTTGGGGGACAGGGCGTGAGGGAGACCCAGTACTTC. Encoded protein: CSVGGQGVRETQYF.

In its sample, this clone was seen a few times. The DNA for the CDR3 is TGTGCCAGCAGTTTTCCGGGTCAGCCCCAGCATTTT. Its translation is CASSFPGQPQHF. This rearrangement joins TRBV27 to TRBJ1-5; D unclear. The ends were cut back, 3 bases at V and 6 bases at J, with 6 bases in the middle. The V gene's germline CDR1 is MNHEY and CDR2 SMNVEV (reference sequence). This CDR3 has 12 residues.

The chain couples TRBV6-5 to TRBJ2-1, with D possibly being TRBD2 (6 bases). The germline V and J ends were trimmed by 5 bases and 9 bases, with 20 bases remaining between them. The CDR3 is made up of 15 amino acids. Germline V CDR1 and CDR2: MNHEY, SVGAGI. The CDR3, as DNA: TGTGCCAGCAGTAGCCGGGACTTCAGTGATAGTGAGCAGTTCTTC. Its protein is CASSSRDFSDSEQFF.

The V call is TRBV2, the J call TRBJ2-1, with 13 bases that match TRBD2. The ends lost 6 bases at V and 4 bases at J; junction bases unmatched: 3. Germline values: CDR1 SNHLY, CDR2 FYNNEI. The length of the CDR3 is 15 residues. CDR3 sequence: CASRTLAGGYNEQFF. As DNA, the CDR3 is TGTGCCAGCAGAACACTAGCGGGGGGGTACAATGAGCAGTTCTTC.

This sequence joins TRBV15 and TRBJ2-4; 8 nucleotides line up with TRBD1. Germline loops: CDR1 LNHNV, CDR2 YYDKDF (reference sequence). V trimming: 1 base; J trimming: 6 bases; junction bases outside the gene matches: 2. The CDR3 has 14 amino acids. For the CDR3, the DNA is TGTGCCACCAGCAGAGGGACAGGGATAAACATTCAGTACTTC. This codes for CATSRGTGINIQYF.

The V call is TRBV5-6, the J call TRBJ1-2; D not certain. The germline gives CDR1 SGHDT, CDR2 YYEEEE. V was cut by 4 bases and J by 7 bases, with 17 bases left in between. The CDR3 length is 14 residues. CDR3 loop: CASSPGWGGFGYTF. The CDR3 DNA follows: TGTGCCAGCAGCCCGGGGTGGGGTGGCTTTGGCTACACCTTC.

On this clone itself: The identical CDR3 is also encoded by other nucleotide sequences in the sample. CDR3 amino acids: CASSLYGGANNEQFF. CDR3 coding DNA: TGTGCCAGCAGTTTATATGGGGGGGCTAATAATGAGCAGTTCTTC. The chain recombines TRBV28 with TRBJ2-1, with D tentatively TRBD2 (7 bases). Trimming removed 1 base at V and 7 bases at J, with 14 bases between. The CDR3 is made up of 15 amino acids. Germline V gives CDR1 MDHEN, CDR2 SYDVKM.

The chain combines TRBV5-6 with TRBJ2-7; TRBD2 aligns across 7 bases. The V gene's germline CDR1 is SGHDT and CDR2 YYEEEE. The V segment lost 0 bases and the J segment 9 bases; nucleotides outside the gene matches: 6. CDR3 length: 13 residues. CDR3 amino acids: CASSLEASGRQYF. For the CDR3, the DNA is TGTGCCAGCAGCTTGGAGGCTAGCGGTCGGCAGTACTTC.

The V call is TRBV29-1, the J call TRBJ2-1; the match to TRBD2 covers 11 bases. V dropped 7 bases and J dropped 9; count of bases not matched to a gene: 14. The CDR3 has 15 amino acids. Germline V gene lookup returns CDR1 SQVTM and CDR2 ANQGSEA. The chain's CDR3 is CSAEPRTSGSSEQFF. In DNA form, the CDR3 reads TGCAGCGCCGAGCCTCGGACTAGCGGGTCTAGTGAGCAGTTCTTC.

The rearrangement joins TRBV5-1 to TRBJ2-5; 11 nucleotides agree with TRBD1. Germline V gives CDR1 SGHRS, CDR2 YFSETQ. There are 15 residues in the CDR3. The trim removed 4 bases at V and 5 bases at J, leaving 7 bases unmatched. Here the CDR3 DNA reads TGCGCCAGCAGCGAAGGACAGGGGGCTTTTGAGACCCAGTACTTC. Residues: CASSEGQGAFETQYF.

This clone was detected once. The J gene is TRBJ2-3, the V gene TRBV27; 11 nucleotides align to TRBD2. CDR1 MNHEY and CDR2 SMNVEV come from the germline V gene (reference sequence). V dropped 3 bases and J dropped 6; count of bases not matched to a gene: 11. The CDR3 covers 17 residues. The CDR3 here is CASSFVRVAGGPDTQYF. In DNA, the CDR3 is TGTGCCAGCAGTTTTGTTAGAGTAGCGGGAGGGCCCGATACGCAGTATTTT.